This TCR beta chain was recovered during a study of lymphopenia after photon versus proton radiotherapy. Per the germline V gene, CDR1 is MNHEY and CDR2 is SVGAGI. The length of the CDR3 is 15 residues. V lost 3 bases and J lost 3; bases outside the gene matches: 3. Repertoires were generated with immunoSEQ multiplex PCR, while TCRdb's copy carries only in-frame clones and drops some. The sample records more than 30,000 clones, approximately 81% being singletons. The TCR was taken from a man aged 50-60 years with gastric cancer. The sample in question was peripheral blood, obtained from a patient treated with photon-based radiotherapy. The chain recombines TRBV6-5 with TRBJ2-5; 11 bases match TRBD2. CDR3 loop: CASSYQTSGEETQYF. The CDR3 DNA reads TGTGCCAGCAGTTATCAGACTAGCGGGGAAGAGACCCAGTACTTC.